A single sample gave rise to the 15 T cell receptor beta chains below, sequenced in a study of blood T cell repertoires in COVID-19. TCRdb's copy holds only in-frame clones and misses some; the assay was immunoSEQ multiplex PCR. This sample has approximately 130,000 clones, with 75% to 85% found just once. Material: peripheral blood. These receptors were taken from a man at least 80 years old with acute or convalescent COVID-19.

This clone has more than one count but fewer than ten. The rearrangement uses TRBV11-3 and TRBJ1-5; D is perhaps TRBD1 (5 bases). This CDR3 is built from 15 residues. The V end lost 1 base, the J end lost 2 bases, and 9 bases lay between the germline ends. Germline lookup yields CDR1 SGHNT and CDR2 YENEEA. CDR3 bases: TGTGCCAGCAGCTTAGGTCCGGGGGGCAATCAGCCCCAGCATTTT. Translating gives CASSLGPGGNQPQHF.

This clone turned up a few times. This sample also contains other DNA sequences that code for the same CDR3. V and J are TRBV5-6 and TRBJ1-6; 9 bases are shared with TRBD1. The length of the CDR3 is 15 residues. Germline assignment: CDR1 SGHDT and CDR2 YYEEEE. Trimming removed 0 bases from V and 5 bases from J; junction bases left unmatched: 0. The CDR3 region has the DNA TGTGCCAGCAGCTTGGGGGACAGGGATAATTCACCCCTCCACTTT. Residues: CASSLGDRDNSPLHF.

This clone was observed a few times. The rearrangement joins TRBV30 to TRBJ2-5, with a tentative D call TRBD1 (5 bases). Germline V gives CDR1 GTSNPN, CDR2 SVGIG (reference sequence). This CDR3 is 13 amino acids long. The ends were cut back, 2 bases at V and 3 bases at J, with 10 bases in the middle. The CDR3 DNA is TGTGCCTGGAGTCCCAGGGTCAAAGAGACCCAGTACTTC. Its translation: CAWSPRVKETQYF.

This sequence joins TRBV18 and TRBJ1-2; TRBD1 aligns across 8 bases. Germline trimming cut 3 bases from V and 4 bases from J; bases unmatched to any gene: 7. Germline V gene sequence: CDR1 KGHSH, CDR2 LQKENI. The CDR3 is 15 amino acids. CDR3 in amino acids: CASSPFSTGAYGYTF. The CDR3 DNA sequence: TGTGCCAGCTCACCCTTTTCGACAGGGGCCTATGGCTACACCTTC.

The chain has TRBV6-1 and TRBJ1-5; D gene ambiguous. V was clipped by 3 bases and J by 4 bases, with 7 bases between them. The CDR3 is made up of 13 amino acids. CDR1 is MNHNS, CDR2 SASEGT, per germline. In DNA form, the CDR3 reads TGTGCCAGCAGTGATCAGGATAATCAGCCCCAGCATTTT. It is translated as CASSDQDNQPQHF.

The sample holds a few counts of this clone. This chain uses TRBV19 with TRBJ2-7; 7 positions agree with TRBD1. This CDR3 is 17 amino acids long. V lost 3 bases to trimming and J lost 3 bases; unmatched junction nucleotides: 14. The germline gives CDR1 LNHDA, CDR2 SQIVND (reference sequence). CDR3 sequence: CASSIRLGDSSFYEQYF. The CDR3 coding sequence is TGTGCCAGTAGTATTCGTTTGGGGGACAGCTCTTTCTACGAGCAGTACTTC.

The gene calls are TRBV7-8 and TRBJ2-5, with 13 bases fitting TRBD2. The V gene end was trimmed by 1 base and the J gene end by 5 bases; junction bases not matched to a gene: 16. This CDR3 contains 20 residues. CDR1 is SGHVS and CDR2 is FQNEAQ in the germline V gene. The CDR3 spells CASSLGEAMTSGGSGETQYF. The CDR3 nucleotides are TGTGCCAGCAGCTTAGGGGAAGCCATGACTAGCGGGGGGTCTGGGGAGACCCAGTACTTC.

The V and J genes are TRBV6-6 and TRBJ2-1, with D perhaps TRBD2 (6 bases). The V gene's germline CDR1 is MNHNY and CDR2 SVGAGI (reference sequence). V was cut by 0 bases and J by 9 bases, with 9 bases left in between. The CDR3 totals 13 residues. CDR3 nucleotide sequence: TGTGCCAGCAGTTACTCGCGGGGAAGTGAGCAGTTCTTC. It specifies CASSYSRGSEQFF.

V is TRBV6-5 and J is TRBJ2-7; D is unclear. CDR1 is MNHEY and CDR2 is SVGAGI in the germline V gene. CDR3 size: 14 residues. V gave up 6 bases and J gave up 2 bases, with 14 bases separating them. CDR3 loop: CASSIAAVTYEQYF. The CDR3, as DNA: TGTGCCAGCAGCATAGCCGCGGTAACCTACGAGCAGTACTTC.

The V and J genes are TRBV18 and TRBJ2-7; D uncertain. This CDR3 comprises 12 residues. Per the germline V gene, CDR1 is KGHSH and CDR2 is LQKENI. V was trimmed by 2 bases and J by 4 bases, leaving 6 bases between them. The CDR3 bases are TGTGCCAGCTCACCAGAGAGATACGAGCAGTACTTC. This translates into CASSPERYEQYF.

The gene calls are TRBV5-1 and TRBJ2-2, with 7 bases identical to TRBD1. Trimming took 4 bases from V and 2 from J; bases not matched to a gene: 5. Germline V gives CDR1 SGHRS, CDR2 YFSETQ. This CDR3 is built from 15 residues. CDR3 sequence: CASSMTGYNTGELFF. In nucleotides, the CDR3 is TGCGCCAGCAGCATGACAGGGTATAACACCGGGGAGCTGTTTTTT.

The chain couples TRBV7-8 to TRBJ2-1; 7 bases match TRBD2. Trimming cost V 3 bases and J 6 bases; bases outside gene matches: 17. The V gene's germline CDR1 is SGHVS and CDR2 FQNEAQ. The CDR3 contains 18 residues. The CDR3 DNA follows: TGTGCCAGCAGCTTGAACCCCTCCCAGCGGGGCCTTTTCAATGAGCAGTTCTTC. Protein product: CASSLNPSQRGLFNEQFF.

This chain links TRBV6-1 with TRBJ1-2; D is perhaps TRBD1 (5 bases). This CDR3 comprises 15 residues. Germline V gives CDR1 MNHNS, CDR2 SASEGT. Trimming pared 3 bases from V and 5 bases from J, leaving 16 bases between. The CDR3 nucleotides read TGTGCCAGCAGTGACAGGGCCGAGGCTACATATGGCTACACCTTC. It translates to CASSDRAEATYGYTF.

J is TRBJ2-7 and V is TRBV6-5, with 8 bases matching TRBD1. Germline V gives CDR1 MNHEY, CDR2 SVGAGI. The CDR3 sequence is 11 residues long. The V gene end was trimmed by 6 bases and the J gene end by 5 bases; junction bases not matched to a gene: 0. CDR3: CASRDRDEQYF. CDR3 nucleotides: TGTGCCAGCAGGGACAGGGACGAGCAGTACTTC.

In this sample, this clone turned up a few times. The sample holds other DNA sequences that translate to the same CDR3. The chain links TRBV3-1 (or the pseudogene TRBV3-2) to TRBJ1-2; TRBD1 is a possible D gene (5 bases). The CDR3 has 14 amino acids. Trimming stripped 1 base from V and 2 bases from J, with 8 bases between. Germline CDR1 is LGHDT and CDR2 is YNNKEL (reference sequence). CDR3 amino acids: CASSQGGANYGYTF. The CDR3 DNA sequence: TGTGCCAGCAGCCAAGGGGGCGCAAACTATGGCTACACCTTC.